This T cell receptor (beta chain) was recovered during a study of shared clonotypes between healthy human individuals. Points from the study as a whole: Generally, estimated richness proved larger in naive subsets than it did in memory subsets.

A note on this clone: As yet, its antigen is unknown.

Naive CD8 cells were CD45RO-negative, positively selected for CCR7, excluding terminally differentiated effector memory CD45RA+ cells. TCRdb's table, derived via immunoSEQ multiplex PCR, lists solely in-frame clones and lacks some. This sample has some 2,100,000 clones, with about 92% found just once. This TCR was sampled from a man between 18 and 35 years old in good health. Some clones in this sample may be carry-over from other donors' samples. The sample comprised naive CD8+ T cells from PBMCs.

The CDR3 here is CATSSGGGRAEQYF. CDR3 nucleotide sequence: TGTGCCACCAGCAGTGGGGGCGGCCGCGCCGAGCAGTACTTC. The rearrangement links TRBV15 to TRBJ2-7; TRBD1 is a possible D gene (6 bases). CDR1 is LNHNV, CDR2 YYDKDF, per germline (reference sequence). CDR3 length: 14 residues. V lost 3 bases to trimming and J lost 6 bases, with 15 bases between them.